These T cell receptor beta chains were read from a single sample in a study of cytomegalovirus exposure and HLA in healthy donors. Assay: immunoSEQ multiplex PCR; the TCRdb copy retains only in-frame clones and omits some. The table includes 200,000 or so clones, less than 90% detected once. Sequencing input: PBMCs. Every receptor here comes from a boy aged 5-17 years in good health and CMV-seronegative. The CDR3 runs from the conserved cysteine through the conserved F or W. D genes are given only for firm matches. Only some rows state a clone size, as once, few, many or a class for expanded clones.

>TRBJ2-1|.|TRBV19|.
TGTGCCAGTAGTATAGACCCGGGATACAATGAGCAGTTCTTC
CASSIDPGYNEQFF
>TRBJ1-5|.|TRBV7-8|.
TGTGCCAGCAGCCATCAATCGGGACATACATATCAGCCCCAGCATTTT
CASSHQSGHTYQPQHF
>TRBJ2-7|.|TRBV7-6|TRBD1
TGTGCCAGCAGCGGGGACAGGACTACAAGCTCCTACGAGCAGTACTTC
CASSGDRTTSSYEQYF
>TRBJ2-1|.|TRBV5-4|.
TGTGCCAGCAGCTTGGTTGGTAGCGGAACTTACAATGAGCAGTTCTTC
CASSLVGSGTYNEQFF
>TRBJ1-2|.|TRBV7-9|TRBD1
TGTGCCAGCAGCTTACGACAGGGGGGTGACTATGGCTACACCTTC
CASSLRQGGDYGYTF
>TRBJ1-2|.|TRBV21-1|.
TGTGCCAGCAGCAAAGTACAGGCAGAGTTCTATGGCTACACCTTC
CASSKVQAEFYGYTF
>TRBJ2-7|.|TRBV5-8|TRBD1
TGTGCCAGCAGCTTCCCCGAGACAGGGAAGTACGAGCAGTACTTC
CASSFPETGKYEQYF
>TRBJ1-4|.|TRBV9|TRBD1
TGTGCCAGCAGCTTAGGGACAGGGGCTAATGAAAAACTGTTTTTT
CASSLGTGANEKLFF
>TRBJ1-1|once|TRBV10-2|.
TGCGCCAGCAGTGGAAGACAGCCCAAGAACACTGAAGCTTTCTTT
CASSGRQPKNTEAFF
>TRBJ1-2|once|TRBV25-1|TRBD1
TGTGCCAGCAGTAGGGACAGGAGCTATGGCTACACCTTC
CASSRDRSYGYTF
>TRBJ1-3|few|TRBV28|.
TGTGCCAGCAGTTTAATTCAGGGGCCAAGGGGAAACACCATATATTTT
CASSLIQGPRGNTIYF
>TRBJ2-1|.|TRBV9|.
TGTGCCAGCAGCGCGGACTCTTACAATGAGCAGTTCTTC
CASSADSYNEQFF
>TRBJ2-5|.|TRBV15|.
TGTGCCACCACATCGGAGTACCAAGAGACCCAGTACTTC
CATTSEYQETQYF
>TRBJ2-3|.|TRBV4-1|TRBD2
TGCGCCAGCAGTCAAATTTTAGCGGGAAGCACAGATACGCAGTATTTT
CASSQILAGSTDTQYF
>TRBJ2-7|.|TRBV6-1|TRBD1
TGTGCCAGCACCCCGGGACAGGGACGCTACGAGCAGTACTTC
CASTPGQGRYEQYF
>TRBJ2-7|.|TRBV7-6|TRBD1
TGTGCCAGCAGCCCATTGGGTAGGACAGGCTACGAGCAGTACTTC
CASSPLGRTGYEQYF
>TRBJ2-3|.|TRBV5-6|.
TGTGCCAGCAGCTTGGGTACAGCTCGGAGCACAGATACGCAGTATTTT
CASSLGTARSTDTQYF
>TRBJ2-6|.|TRBV15|TRBD1
TGTGCCACCAGCAGAACTTTCCGGGACAGCCTCTCTGGGGCCAACGTCCTGACTTTC
CATSRTFRDSLSGANVLTF
>TRBJ2-4|.|TRBV7-8|.
TGTGCCAGCAGCTTAGGAAGCGGAGCCAAAAACATTCAGTACTTC
CASSLGSGAKNIQYF
>TRBJ1-2|.|TRBV28|TRBD1
TGTGCCAGCAGTTTTTCGGACAGGGGGCACTATGGCTACACCTTC
CASSFSDRGHYGYTF
>TRBJ2-7|once|TRBV6-6|.
TGTGCCAGCAGTTACATCGCAGGGGGGATCTCCTACGAGCAGTACTTC
CASSYIAGGISYEQYF
>TRBJ2-7|.|TRBV27|.
TGTGCCAGCAGTTTATCGGCAGGAACAATACTTTACGAGCAGTACTTC
CASSLSAGTILYEQYF
>TRBJ2-3|few|TRBV12-5|.
TGTGCTAGTGGTTTGAGGGGAAAGGGGGGCACAGATACGCAGTATTTT
CASGLRGKGGTDTQYF
>TRBJ1-2|.|TRBV19|.
TGTGCCAGTAGTATACCCCTCTATGGCTACACCTTC
CASSIPLYGYTF
>TRBJ2-7|.|TRBV11-2|.
TGTGCCAGCAGCTCCCTCCCGGACTCCCCACCCGCGTTCTACGAGCAGTACTTC
CASSSLPDSPPAFYEQYF
>TRBJ2-1|.|TRBV12-5|.
TGTGCTAGTGGTTTGAACAATTTTGAGCAGTTCTTC
CASGLNNFEQFF
>TRBJ1-3|.|TRBV4-3|.
TGCGCCAGCAGCCATCTAGGCTCTGGAAACACCATATATTTT
CASSHLGSGNTIYF
>TRBJ2-7|.|TRBV18|TRBD1
TGTGCCAGCTCATCCTATAACGGTTTAGGGACAGGGGTCTACGAGCAGTACTTC
CASSSYNGLGTGVYEQYF
>TRBJ2-3|.|TRBV5-1|TRBD2
TGCGCCAGCAGCTCCTCTCTCCCTGGGGGTGCGGGGGGGTCCACAGATACGCAGTATTTT
CASSSSLPGGAGGSTDTQYF